The clone carrying this TCR beta chain was counted at least ten times. The antigen remains undetermined. Germline loops: CDR1 SGHAT, CDR2 FQNNGV. Between the trimmed V and J ends, which lost 6 bases and 5 bases, there was a span of 10 bases. There are 12 residues in the CDR3. Primers used in a second PCR of roughly 6 to 11 cycles were a sample-barcoded 5' primer and a J-beta primer mix. TCRdb re-called the 5' RACE reads through MiXCR, storing one row per CDR3 protein. The sample holds about 1.7 million distinct CDR3 sequences, 28% seen once. This sample was included in a study of blood T cells in healthy people across ages. Overall study findings and caveats: Observed TCR beta diversity per million T cells went down as age went up. This fall followed a roughly linear course with age. Leaving the PBMCs unsorted stopped any conclusive comparison of naive versus antigen-experienced cells.

This TCR was sampled from a woman in her twenties or thirties in good health. The specimen sequenced was blood. The chain employs TRBV11-2 and TRBJ1-1, with D unclear. This chain's CDR3 is CASSRLGTEAFF. The CDR3, as DNA: TGTGCCAGCAGTCGTTTGGGTACTGAAGCTTTCTTT.